Listed here are 7 T cell receptor beta chains from one sample, sequenced in a study of CD8 T cells in ankylosing spondylitis. MiXCR was run by TCRdb on the 5' RACE reads, yielding one entry per CDR3 protein. The sample lists fewer than 400,000 distinct CDR3 sequences; 14% to 15% were seen once. Sequencing used blood, either unsorted or a sorted T cell fraction (not recorded which). These TCRs come from a male donor with ankylosing spondylitis or in good health (not recorded which).

There are a few counts of this clonotype. The gene calls are TRBV25-1 and TRBJ2-7; D not certain. The V gene's germline CDR1 is MGHDK and CDR2 SYGVNS. V lost 8 bases to trimming and J lost 0 bases, with 14 bases between them. The CDR3 spans 14 residues. CDR3 DNA sequence: TGTGCCAGCTCAGGACGGCCGACCTCCTACGAGCAGTACTTC. Translation: CASSGRPTSYEQYF.

As regards this clonotype: An end of the junction does not agree with germline; a read error may underlie this. The chain carries TRBV12-3 or TRBV12-4 and TRBJ2-1, with TRBD2 matching 10 bases. This CDR3 is built from 15 residues. The CDR3 sequence is CASSLQAGGPHEQSF. The CDR3 coding sequence is TGTGCCAGCAGTTTACAAGCGGGGGGGCCCCATGAGCAGTCCTTC.

This clonotype was detected only a few times. The chain is built from TRBV7-9 and TRBJ2-7, with D tentatively TRBD1 or TRBD2 (5 bases each). The CDR3 contains 15 residues. In germline, CDR1 is SEHNR, CDR2 FQNEAQ (reference sequence). V was shortened by 4 bases and J by 0 bases, with 13 bases between the two germline ends. CDR3 sequence: CASSSRGADSYEQYF. CDR3 coding DNA: TGTGCCAGCAGCTCCCGAGGGGCCGACTCCTACGAGCAGTACTTC.

This sequence joins TRBV5-1 and TRBJ2-2; D perhaps matches TRBD1 (5 bases). The V and J ends lost 2 bases and 5 bases respectively, with 13 bases between them. CDR3 length equals 15 residues. CDR1 and CDR2 (germline): SGHRS, YFSETQ. The CDR3 DNA reads TGCGCCAGCAGCTTCGCAGGGTTGGGTACCGGGGAGCTGTTTTTT. The encoded protein is CASSFAGLGTGELFF.

The chain has TRBV3-1 and TRBJ1-6; D gene ambiguous. This CDR3 has 15 residues. Trimming took 1 base from V and 7 from J, leaving 11 bases between them. In germline, CDR1 is LGHDT, CDR2 YNNKEL (reference sequence). The CDR3 DNA follows: TGTGCCAGCAGCCAAGGGTCCCAGTGGAATTCACCCCTCCACTTT. Translating gives CASSQGSQWNSPLHF.

The V call is TRBV25-1, the J call TRBJ1-6; possible D gene TRBD1, 5 bases. V was shortened by 1 base and J by 6 bases, with 10 bases between the two germline ends. The CDR3 runs to 15 residues. Germline V CDR1 and CDR2: MGHDK, SYGVNS. The CDR3 protein is CASSESLTANSPLHF. DNA of the CDR3: TGTGCCAGCAGTGAATCCCTGACAGCTAATTCACCCCTCCACTTT.

The rearrangement joins TRBV4-1 to TRBJ1-1; 7 bases align to TRBD1. CDR3 length equals 14 residues. The V gene's germline CDR1 is MGHRA and CDR2 YSYEKL. V shed 6 bases and J 3 bases; nucleotides not matched to a gene: 7. CDR3 residues: CASRVMTGHTEAFF. The CDR3 bases are TGCGCCAGCAGAGTGATGACAGGGCACACTGAAGCTTTCTTT.